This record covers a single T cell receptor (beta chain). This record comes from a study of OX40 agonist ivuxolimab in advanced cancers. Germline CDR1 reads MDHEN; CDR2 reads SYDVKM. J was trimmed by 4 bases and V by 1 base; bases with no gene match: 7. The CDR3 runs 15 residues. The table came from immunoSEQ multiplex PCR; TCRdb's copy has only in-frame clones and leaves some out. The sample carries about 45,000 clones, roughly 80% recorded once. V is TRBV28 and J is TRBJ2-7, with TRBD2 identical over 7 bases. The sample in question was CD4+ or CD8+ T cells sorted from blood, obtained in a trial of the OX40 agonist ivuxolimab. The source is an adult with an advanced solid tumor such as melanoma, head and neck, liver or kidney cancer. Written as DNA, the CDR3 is TGTGCCAGCAGTTTATCTAGCGGCTTTCTTTACGAGCAGTACTTC. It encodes CASSLSSGFLYEQYF.